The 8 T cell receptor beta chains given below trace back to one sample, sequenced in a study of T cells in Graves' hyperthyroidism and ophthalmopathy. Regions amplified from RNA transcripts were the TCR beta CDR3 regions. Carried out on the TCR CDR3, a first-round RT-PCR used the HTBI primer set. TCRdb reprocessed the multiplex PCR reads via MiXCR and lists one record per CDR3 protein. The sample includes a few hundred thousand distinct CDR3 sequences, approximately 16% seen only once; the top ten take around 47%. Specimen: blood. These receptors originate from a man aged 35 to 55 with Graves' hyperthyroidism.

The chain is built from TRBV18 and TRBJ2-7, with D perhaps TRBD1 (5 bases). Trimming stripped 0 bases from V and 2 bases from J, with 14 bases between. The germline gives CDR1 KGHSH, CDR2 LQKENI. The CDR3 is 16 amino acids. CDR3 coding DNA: TGTGCCAGCTCACCACCAGGGGCAGGTGCTACCTACGAGCAGTACTTC. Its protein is CASSPPGAGATYEQYF. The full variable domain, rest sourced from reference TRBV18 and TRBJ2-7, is NAGVMQNPRHLVRRRGQEARLRCSPMKGHSHVYWYRQLPEEGLKFMVYLQKENIIDESGMPKERFSAEFPKEGPSILRIQQVVRGDSAAYFCASSPPGAGATYEQYFGPGTRLTVT.

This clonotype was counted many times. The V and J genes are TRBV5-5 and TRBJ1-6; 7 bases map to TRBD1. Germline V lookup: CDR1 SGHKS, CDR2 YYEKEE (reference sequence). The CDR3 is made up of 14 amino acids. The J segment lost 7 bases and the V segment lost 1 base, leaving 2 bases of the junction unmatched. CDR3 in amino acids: CASSLLDRNSPLHF. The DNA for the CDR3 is TGTGCCAGCAGCTTGTTGGACAGGAATTCACCCCTCCACTTT. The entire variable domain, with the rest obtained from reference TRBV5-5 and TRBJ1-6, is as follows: DAGVTQSPTHLIKTRGQQVTLRCSPISGHKSVSWYQQVLGQGPQFIFQYYEKEERGRGNFPDRFSARQFPNYSSELNVNALLLGDSALYLCASSLLDRNSPLHFGNGTRLTVT.

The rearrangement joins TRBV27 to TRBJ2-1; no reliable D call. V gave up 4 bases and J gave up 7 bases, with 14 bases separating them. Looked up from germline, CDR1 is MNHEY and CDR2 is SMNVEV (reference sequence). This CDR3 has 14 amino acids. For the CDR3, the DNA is TGTGCCAGCAGTTCAAGGTGGGTGGGTAATGAGCAGTTCTTC. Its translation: CASSSRWVGNEQFF.

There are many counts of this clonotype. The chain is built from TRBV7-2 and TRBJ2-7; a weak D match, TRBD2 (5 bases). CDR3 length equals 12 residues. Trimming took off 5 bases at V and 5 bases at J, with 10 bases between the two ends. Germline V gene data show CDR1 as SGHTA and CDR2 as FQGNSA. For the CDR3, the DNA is TGTGCCAGCAGCCCGTCGCGGGACGAGCAGTACTTC. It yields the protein CASSPSRDEQYF.

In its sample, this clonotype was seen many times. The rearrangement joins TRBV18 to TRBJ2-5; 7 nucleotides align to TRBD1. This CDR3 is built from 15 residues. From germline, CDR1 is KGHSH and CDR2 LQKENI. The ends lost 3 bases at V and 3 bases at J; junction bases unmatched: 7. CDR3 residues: CASSPPRQGEETQYF. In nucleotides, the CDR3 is TGTGCCAGCTCACCCCCTCGGCAGGGGGAAGAGACCCAGTACTTC.

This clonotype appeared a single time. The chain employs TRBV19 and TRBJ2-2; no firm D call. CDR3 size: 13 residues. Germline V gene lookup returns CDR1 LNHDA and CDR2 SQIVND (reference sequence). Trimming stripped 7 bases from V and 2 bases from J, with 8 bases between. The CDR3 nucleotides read TGTGCCAGTATTCGTCACAACACCGGGGAGCTGTTTTTT. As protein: CASIRHNTGELFF.

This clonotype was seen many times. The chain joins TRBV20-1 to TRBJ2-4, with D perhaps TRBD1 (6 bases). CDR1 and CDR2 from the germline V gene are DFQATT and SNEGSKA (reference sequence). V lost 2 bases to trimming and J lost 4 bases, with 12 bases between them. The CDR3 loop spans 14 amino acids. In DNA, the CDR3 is TGCAGTGCTAGATGGAACAGGGCGAAAAACATTCAGTACTTC. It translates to CSARWNRAKNIQYF.

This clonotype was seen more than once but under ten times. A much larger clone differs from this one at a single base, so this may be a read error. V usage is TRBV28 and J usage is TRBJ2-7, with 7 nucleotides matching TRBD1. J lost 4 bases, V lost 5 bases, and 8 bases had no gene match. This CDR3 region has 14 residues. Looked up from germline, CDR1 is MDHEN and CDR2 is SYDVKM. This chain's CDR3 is CASSTETGNYEQYF. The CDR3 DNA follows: TGTGCCAGCAGTACCGAGACAGGGAATTACGAGCAGTACTTC.